This is a list of T cell receptor beta chains from one sample in a study of T cells in tuberculosis. Clones were sequenced by immunoSEQ multiplex PCR, and TCRdb holds only the in-frame ones, with some missing. The data contain over 40,000 clones, about 96% of them seen just once; the ten biggest clones take up around 7%. Sequencing used PBMCs. These receptors came from a donor between 10 and 35 years old with latent tuberculosis or without tuberculosis infection. Each CDR3 is given with its conserved first and last residue. D genes are given only for firm matches. The listing skips clone size in some rows; elsewhere it reads once, few, many or a size class.

d_call | clone_size | j_call | v_call | cdr3_aa | cdr3_nt
TRBD1 | NA | TRBJ1-4 | TRBV5-1 | CASSPARDRGLEKLFF | TGCGCCAGCAGCCCGGCACGGGACAGGGGTTTAGAAAAACTGTTTTTT
TRBD2 | NA | TRBJ2-7 | TRBV7-9 | CASSPGTSGSYEQYF | TGTGCCAGCAGCCCCGGGACTAGCGGATCCTACGAGCAGTACTTC
TRBD1 | NA | TRBJ1-1 | TRBV30 | CAWRTGGNTEAFF | TGTGCCTGGAGGACAGGGGGCAACACTGAAGCTTTCTTT
NA | NA | TRBJ2-2 | TRBV28 | CASSLGLGRQRDGELFF | TGTGCCAGCAGTTTAGGTTTAGGGCGTCAACGGGACGGGGAGCTGTTTTTT
NA | NA | TRBJ2-1 | TRBV2 | CASSEVRRSSYNEQFF | TGTGCCAGCAGTGAAGTCAGGAGGAGCTCCTACAATGAGCAGTTCTTC
TRBD1 | NA | TRBJ1-1 | TRBV2 | CASSRTGGAGATWAFF | TGTGCCAGCAGTCGCACAGGGGGCGCGGGAGCAACTTGGGCTTTCTTT
NA | NA | TRBJ1-4 | TRBV5-4 | CASSLKSTGEKLFF | TGTGCCAGCAGCTTGAAGTCCACGGGGGAAAAACTGTTTTTT
NA | NA | TRBJ2-7 | TRBV10-3 | CAISEGVGDVEQYF | TGTGCCATCAGTGAGGGAGTGGGAGATGTCGAGCAGTACTTC
TRBD1 | once | TRBJ1-2 | TRBV6-1 | CASRIYRGHYGYTF | TGTGCCAGCAGGATCTACAGGGGTCACTATGGCTACACCTTC
NA | NA | TRBJ1-3 | TRBV6-6 | CASSSYRSSGNTIYF | TGTGCCAGCAGTTCCTACCGATCCTCTGGAAACACCATATATTTT
NA | NA | TRBJ1-2 | TRBV27 | CASSRQNTYGYTF | TGTGCCAGCAGCCGTCAAAACACCTATGGCTACACCTTC
NA | NA | TRBJ2-4 | TRBV5-6 | CASSLAARAAKNIQYF | TGTGCCAGCAGCTTGGCGGCCAGGGCGGCCAAAAACATTCAGTACTTC
NA | NA | TRBJ1-1 | TRBV5-1 | CASSLGSDQGWDTEAFF | TGCGCCAGCAGCTTGGGGAGTGATCAGGGGTGGGACACTGAAGCTTTCTTT
NA | NA | TRBJ2-7 | TRBV6-5 | CASSYSGRGGIYEQYF | TGTGCCAGCAGTTACTCGGGGCGGGGTGGAATCTACGAGCAGTACTTC
TRBD2 | NA | TRBJ2-5 | TRBV7-7 | CASSSGRAIKRETQYF | TGTGCCAGCAGCTCCGGGAGGGCGATTAAGAGAGAGACCCAGTACTTC
TRBD1 | NA | TRBJ1-4 | TRBV29-1 | CSVRNRGPNEKLFF | TGCAGCGTCCGGAACAGGGGTCCCAATGAAAAACTGTTTTTT
NA | NA | TRBJ2-1 | TRBV27 | CASSPNSGEYYNEQFF | TGTGCCAGCAGTCCGAATTCGGGGGAATATTACAATGAGCAGTTCTTC
NA | NA | TRBJ2-7 | TRBV27 | CASSDVSGLTYEQYF | TGTGCCAGCAGTGATGTATCAGGACTTACCTACGAGCAGTACTTC
TRBD2 | NA | TRBJ2-7 | TRBV27 | CASSPREAGWYEQYF | TGTGCCAGCAGTCCCCGTGAAGCGGGATGGTACGAGCAGTACTTC
TRBD2 | NA | TRBJ2-2 | TRBV6-6 | CASSLGTSGGTGELFF | TGTGCCAGCAGTCTCGGGACTAGCGGGGGTACCGGGGAGCTGTTTTTT
NA | NA | TRBJ1-5 | TRBV29-1 | CSVQVGGGNQPQHF | TGCAGCGTCCAAGTGGGGGGGGGCAATCAGCCCCAGCATTTT
TRBD1 | NA | TRBJ2-3 | TRBV11-2 | CASSSPDRVTDTQYF | TGTGCCAGCAGCTCACCGGACAGGGTAACAGATACGCAGTATTTT
NA | NA | TRBJ1-1 | TRBV21-1 | CASSIRDREVTEAFF | TGTGCCAGCAGCATTAGGGACAGGGAGGTCACTGAAGCTTTCTTT
NA | NA | TRBJ1-2 | TRBV4-1 | CASSQTPRGGPDYGYTF | TGCGCCAGCAGCCAAACCCCGAGGGGAGGCCCTGACTATGGCTACACCTTC
NA | NA | TRBJ2-1 | TRBV2 | CASSFLSSGYNEQFF | TGTGCCAGCAGTTTTCTAAGTTCGGGTTACAATGAGCAGTTCTTC
TRBD1 | NA | TRBJ1-2 | TRBV19 | CATLPVGTGFNGYTF | TGTGCCACACTTCCAGTGGGGACAGGGTTTAATGGCTACACCTTC
NA | NA | TRBJ1-6 | TRBV7-3 | CASSSDSVGSPLHF | TGTGCCAGCAGCAGCGACAGTGTAGGATCACCCCTCCACTTT
NA | NA | TRBJ2-2 | TRBV6-1 | CASSLPGELFF | TGTGCCAGCAGTCTCCCCGGGGAGCTGTTTTTT
TRBD1 | NA | TRBJ2-2 | TRBV5-1 | CASSPTPDRGRSGELFF | TGCGCCAGCAGCCCTACACCCGACAGGGGGCGATCCGGGGAGCTGTTTTTT
TRBD2 | NA | TRBJ2-1 | TRBV19 | CASSIVTSGRQRNEQFF | TGTGCCAGTAGTATCGTTACTAGCGGGCGGCAAAGGAATGAGCAGTTCTTC
NA | NA | TRBJ1-1 | TRBV30 | CAGRADTEAFF | TGTGCAGGCAGGGCCGACACTGAAGCTTTCTTT